The source of this T cell receptor (beta chain) is a study of ipilimumab plus nivolumab after autologous stem cell transplantation. Germline V CDR1 and CDR2: SGHDT, YYEEEE. The V gene end was trimmed by 0 bases and the J gene end by 0 bases; junction bases not matched to a gene: 5. This CDR3 region has 16 residues. Assay used: immunoSEQ multiplex PCR; TCRdb lists only in-frame clones, some missing. The sample includes 20,000 to 25,000 clones, roughly 84% of them seen just once. The gene calls are TRBV5-6 and TRBJ1-1; 7 bases map to TRBD1. The specimen comprised PBMCs, sampled in a trial of ipilimumab plus nivolumab as post-transplant consolidation. The clonotype was recovered from a male donor with diffuse large B-cell lymphoma. CDR3 sequence reads: CASSLGTGLMNTEAFF. The CDR3 region has the DNA TGTGCCAGCAGCTTGGGGACAGGTCTCATGAACACTGAAGCTTTCTTT.